This T cell receptor (beta chain) was recovered during a study of blood T cell repertoires in COVID-19 (dated by TCRdb to 2018 to 2020). Regarding the research as a whole: Samples covering the acute and convalescent phases of COVID-19 were provided by collaborators in the United States, Italy and Spain. The prospective study material was composed of cDNA or gDNA derived from T cells, B-cell-depleted T cells, or PBMCs. Deeply sampled blood TCRbeta repertoires from subjects exposed to, actively infected with, or recovered from COVID-19 were included in the dataset. The repertoires were released in a freely available public database meant as a resource for research on the immune response to SARS-CoV-2. Samples came from the ongoing ImmuneRACE study (first 160 participants) plus 1,254 subjects from 6 global collaborators. Sample metadata almost always included a de-identified subject ID, COVID-19 status, age in years and sex. Where available, HLA class I and class II types were taken from metadata supplied by the sample provider and were not determined by assay-based typing.

Participants in the prospective study were enrolled through a virtual design, were aged 18 to 89 years, and lived in 20 to 30 United States geographic areas. In the prospective study, cohorts were assigned on the basis of participant-reported clinical history obtained from a screening survey and a study questionnaire. Recovered participants in ImmuneRACE Cohort 3 were defined by two consecutive negative NP/OP PCR tests, clearance by a healthcare professional, or resolution of symptoms. Mobile phlebotomists in the prospective study collected whole blood, serum and a nasopharyngeal or oropharyngeal swab from every participant. Participants in the prospective study had the option to provide additional blood draws and questionnaires over a roughly 2-month period. Blood samples from the prospective study were shipped frozen or at room temperature prior to DNA extraction. What the study reported, not specific to this receptor: The quantity of clinical and demographic metadata differed by source and by participant and was supplied without curation.

TCRbeta CDR3 regions were amplified from genomic DNA using the immunoSEQ Assay, a bias-controlled multiplex PCR. The published analysis was carried out like this. Nucleated cell counts per sample were estimated from amplification of reference gene primers within the assay. To quantify the absolute abundance of each unique TCRbeta CDR3 rearrangement, sequence reads were collapsed and filtered. For each sample, productive Simpson clonality was calculated by taking the square root of Simpson's diversity index across productive rearrangements. Not all clones reach the TCRdb copy of this immuneACCESS table, which keeps in-frame sequences only. Checked studies attribute under half of the gap to unresolved V genes and leave the rest unexplained. For V, J and clone size, that table is used; D and trimming come from the DNA. Here the sample has some 150,000 clones; approximately 79% occur a single time. The ten biggest clones cover around 3% of the sample.

Of note for this clone: The clone's antigen remains unknown. Base qualities are not provided; no much larger clone lies one nucleotide away.

CDR1 and CDR2 are read off the germline V gene as MDHEN and SYDVKM. V was cut back by 5 bases and J by 4 bases, leaving a gap of 18 bases between them. The CDR3 starts with the cysteine, ends with the phenylalanine, and has 15 residues. The sequence is cut down to CDR3 DNA, 45 bases in frame from base 1. The rearrangement joined TRBV28 to TRBJ2-7, and TRBD2 may be the D gene, going by 6 matching bases. The sample consisted of PBMCs or T cells enriched from blood (not recorded which). This sequence originates from a woman aged 50 to 60 who had recovered from COVID-19. The CDR3 has the sequence CASSVPGTGSYEQYF. The sequenced DNA is TGTGCCAGCAGTGTCCCCGGGACTGGATCTTACGAGCAGTACTTC.